This T cell receptor beta chain appears in the sequencing data of a study of PD-1 blockade in classical Hodgkin lymphoma. Overall study results and limits: Before treatment, TCR diversity in newly diagnosed patients was reportedly lower than in healthy donors. Excluded were patients who started nivolumab under 1 year after ASCT, a group that had lower diversity. Baseline diversity resembling that of newly diagnosed patients was seen in complete responders. CD4+ TCR diversity climbed significantly by C4D1, unlike CD8+ TCR diversity.

Assay used: immunoSEQ multiplex PCR; TCRdb lists only in-frame clones, some missing. This table has approximately 73,000 clones, 90% to 95% appearing once. All patients relapsed after autologous stem cell transplantation, and brentuximab vedotin exposure varied. The CDR3 extends over 11 amino acids. Trimming removed 8 bases from V and 3 bases from J, with 8 bases in between. Per germline, CDR1 MGHDK and CDR2 SYGVNS. Points on this clone: The antigen is not known.

This rearrangement joins TRBV25-1 to TRBJ2-7; D uncertain. The material sequenced was peripheral blood mononuclear cells (PBMCs), taken at baseline. This receptor was obtained from a human donor with classical Hodgkin lymphoma. The CDR3 loop reads CASSRGYEQYF. The CDR3 region has the DNA TGTGCCAGCTCTCGCGGCTACGAGCAGTACTTC.